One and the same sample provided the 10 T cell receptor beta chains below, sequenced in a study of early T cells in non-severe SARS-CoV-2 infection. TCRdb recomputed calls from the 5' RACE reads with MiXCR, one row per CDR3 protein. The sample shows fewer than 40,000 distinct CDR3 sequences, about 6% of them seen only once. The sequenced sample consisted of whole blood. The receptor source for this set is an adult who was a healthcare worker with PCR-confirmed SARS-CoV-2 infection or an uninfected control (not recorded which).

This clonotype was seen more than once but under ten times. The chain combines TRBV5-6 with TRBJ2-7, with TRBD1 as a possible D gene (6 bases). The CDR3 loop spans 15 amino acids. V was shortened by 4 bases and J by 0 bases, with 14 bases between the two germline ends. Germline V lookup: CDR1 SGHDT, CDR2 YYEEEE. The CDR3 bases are TGTGCCAGCAGCCCTAGGCAGGGGCGCTCCTACGAGCAGTACTTC. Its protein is CASSPRQGRSYEQYF. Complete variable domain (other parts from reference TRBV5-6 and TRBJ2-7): DAGVTQSPTHLIKTRGQQVTLRCSPKSGHDTVSWYQQALGQGPQFIFQYYEEEERQRGNFPDRFSGHQFPNYSSELNVNALLLGDSALYLCASSPRQGRSYEQYFGPGTRLTVT.

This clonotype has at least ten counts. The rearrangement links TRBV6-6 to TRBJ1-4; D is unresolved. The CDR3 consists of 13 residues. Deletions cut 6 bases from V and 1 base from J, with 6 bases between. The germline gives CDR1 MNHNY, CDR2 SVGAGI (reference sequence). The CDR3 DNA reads TGTGCCAGCAGAGGCAGAACTAATGAAAAACTGTTTTTT. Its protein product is CASRGRTNEKLFF.

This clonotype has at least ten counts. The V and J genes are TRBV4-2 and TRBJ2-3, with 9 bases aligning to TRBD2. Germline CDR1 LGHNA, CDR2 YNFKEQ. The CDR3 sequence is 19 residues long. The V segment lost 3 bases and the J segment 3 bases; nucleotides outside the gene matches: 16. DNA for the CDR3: TGTGCCAGCAGCCATGATCATTCCGGGACTAGCCACAGAACAGATACGCAGTATTTT. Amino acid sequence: CASSHDHSGTSHRTDTQYF.

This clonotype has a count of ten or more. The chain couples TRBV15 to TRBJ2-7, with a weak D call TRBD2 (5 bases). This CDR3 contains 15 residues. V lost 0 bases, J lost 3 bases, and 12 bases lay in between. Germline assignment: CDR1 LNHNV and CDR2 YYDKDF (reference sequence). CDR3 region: CATSRDRGGYYEQYF. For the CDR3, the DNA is TGTGCCACCAGCAGAGATCGTGGAGGTTACTACGAGCAGTACTTC.

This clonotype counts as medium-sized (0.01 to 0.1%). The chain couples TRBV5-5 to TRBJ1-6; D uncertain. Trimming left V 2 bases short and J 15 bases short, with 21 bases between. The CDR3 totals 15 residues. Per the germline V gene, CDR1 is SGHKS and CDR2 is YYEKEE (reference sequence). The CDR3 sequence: CASSFYYPFFGYLHF. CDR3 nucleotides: TGTGCCAGCAGCTTTTATTACCCGTTTTTCGGGTACCTCCACTTT.

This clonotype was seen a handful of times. Written as DNA, the CDR3 is TGTGCCAGCAGCGTAGTAGCGGAGGGGACAGATACGCAGTATTTT. This encodes CASSVVAEGTDTQYF. The chain employs TRBV9 and TRBJ2-3; D possibly corresponds to TRBD2 (6 bases). The CDR3 is made up of 15 amino acids. V was cut by 0 bases and J by 3 bases, with 11 bases left in between. Germline lookup yields CDR1 SGDLS and CDR2 YYNGEE.

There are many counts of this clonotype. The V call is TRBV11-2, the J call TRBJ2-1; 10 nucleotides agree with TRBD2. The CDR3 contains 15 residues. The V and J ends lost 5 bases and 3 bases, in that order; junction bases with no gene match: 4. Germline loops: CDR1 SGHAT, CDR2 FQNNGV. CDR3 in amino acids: CASSTGTSVYNEQFF. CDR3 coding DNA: TGTGCCAGCAGCACCGGGACTAGCGTCTACAATGAGCAGTTCTTC.

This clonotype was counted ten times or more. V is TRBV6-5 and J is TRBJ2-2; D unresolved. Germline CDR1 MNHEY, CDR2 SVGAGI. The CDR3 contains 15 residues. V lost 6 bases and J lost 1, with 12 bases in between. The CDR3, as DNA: TGTGCCAGCAGCCCCCGCCGGGTGAACACCGGGGAGCTGTTTTTT. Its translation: CASSPRRVNTGELFF.

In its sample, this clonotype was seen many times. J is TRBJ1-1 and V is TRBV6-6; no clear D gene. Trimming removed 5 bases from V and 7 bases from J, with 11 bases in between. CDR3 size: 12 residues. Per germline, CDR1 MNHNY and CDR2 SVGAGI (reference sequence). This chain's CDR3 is CASSTDDVEAFF. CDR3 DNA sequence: TGTGCCAGCAGTACCGACGACGTTGAAGCTTTCTTT.

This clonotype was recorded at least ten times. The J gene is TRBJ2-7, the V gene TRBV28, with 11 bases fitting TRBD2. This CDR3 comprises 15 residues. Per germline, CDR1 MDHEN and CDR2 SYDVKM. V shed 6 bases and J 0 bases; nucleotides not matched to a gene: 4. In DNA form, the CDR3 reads TGTGCCAGCAGACCTACTAGCGGGGGCTCCTACGAGCAGTACTTC. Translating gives CASRPTSGGSYEQYF.